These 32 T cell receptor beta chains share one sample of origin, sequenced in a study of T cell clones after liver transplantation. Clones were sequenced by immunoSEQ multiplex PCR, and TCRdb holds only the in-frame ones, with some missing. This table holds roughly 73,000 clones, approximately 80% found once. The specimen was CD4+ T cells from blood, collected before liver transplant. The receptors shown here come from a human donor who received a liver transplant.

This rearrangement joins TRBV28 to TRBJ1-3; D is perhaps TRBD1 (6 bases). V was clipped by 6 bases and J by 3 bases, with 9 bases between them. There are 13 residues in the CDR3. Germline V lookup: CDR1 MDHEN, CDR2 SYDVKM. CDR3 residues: CASSTGFGNTIYF. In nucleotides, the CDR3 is TGTGCCAGCAGCACAGGGTTTGGAAACACCATATATTTT.

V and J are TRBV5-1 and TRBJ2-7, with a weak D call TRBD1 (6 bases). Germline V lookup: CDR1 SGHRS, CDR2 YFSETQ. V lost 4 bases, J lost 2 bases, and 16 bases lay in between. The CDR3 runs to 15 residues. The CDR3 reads CASSRAGTRAYEQYF. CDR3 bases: TGCGCCAGCAGCCGGGCCGGGACACGGGCCTACGAGCAGTACTTC.

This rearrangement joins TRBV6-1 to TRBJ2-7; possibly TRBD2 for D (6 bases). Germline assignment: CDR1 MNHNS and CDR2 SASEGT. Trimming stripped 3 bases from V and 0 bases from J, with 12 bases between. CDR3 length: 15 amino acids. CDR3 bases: TGTGCCAGCAGTGAGGGGACTCTCAGCTCCTACGAGCAGTACTTC. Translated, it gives CASSEGTLSSYEQYF.

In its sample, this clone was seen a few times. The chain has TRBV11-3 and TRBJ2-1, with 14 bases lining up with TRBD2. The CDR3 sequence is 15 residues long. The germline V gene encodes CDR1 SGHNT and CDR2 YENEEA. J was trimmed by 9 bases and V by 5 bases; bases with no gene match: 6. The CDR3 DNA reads TGTGCCAGCAGCCCGCGGACTAGCGGGAGGACTGAGCAGTTCTTC. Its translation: CASSPRTSGRTEQFF.

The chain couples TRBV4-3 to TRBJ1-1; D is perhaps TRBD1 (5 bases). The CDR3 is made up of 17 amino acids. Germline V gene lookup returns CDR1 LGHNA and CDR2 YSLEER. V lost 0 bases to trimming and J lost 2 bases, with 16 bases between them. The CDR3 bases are TGCGCCAGCAGCCAAGATATAGGGACGGTAAGAAACACTGAAGCTTTCTTT. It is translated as CASSQDIGTVRNTEAFF.

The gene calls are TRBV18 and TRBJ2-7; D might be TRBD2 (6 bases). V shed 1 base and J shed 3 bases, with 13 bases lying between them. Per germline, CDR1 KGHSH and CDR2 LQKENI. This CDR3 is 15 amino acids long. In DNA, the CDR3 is TGTGCCAGCTCACCACGACGGAGGGGCTTCTACGAGCAGTACTTC. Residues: CASSPRRRGFYEQYF.

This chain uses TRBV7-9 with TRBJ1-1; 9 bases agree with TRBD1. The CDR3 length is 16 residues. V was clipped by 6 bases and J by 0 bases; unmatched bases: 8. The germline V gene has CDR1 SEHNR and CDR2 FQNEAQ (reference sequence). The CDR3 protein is CASSPHRGLMNTEAFF. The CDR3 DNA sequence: TGTGCCAGCAGTCCGCACAGGGGGCTGATGAACACTGAAGCTTTCTTT.

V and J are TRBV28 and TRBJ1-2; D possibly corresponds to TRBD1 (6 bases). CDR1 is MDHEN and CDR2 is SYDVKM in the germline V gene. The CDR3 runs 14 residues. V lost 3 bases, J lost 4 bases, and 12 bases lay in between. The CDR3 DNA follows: TGTGCCAGCAGTTTGACAGGTCCTGGCTATGGCTACACCTTC. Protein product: CASSLTGPGYGYTF.

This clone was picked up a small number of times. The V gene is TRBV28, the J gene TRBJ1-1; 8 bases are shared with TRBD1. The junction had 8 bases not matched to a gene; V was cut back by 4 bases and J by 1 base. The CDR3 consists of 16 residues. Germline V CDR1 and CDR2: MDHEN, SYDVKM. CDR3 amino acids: CASSSTTGGWNTEAFF. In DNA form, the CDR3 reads TGTGCCAGCAGTTCAACTACAGGGGGTTGGAACACTGAAGCTTTCTTT. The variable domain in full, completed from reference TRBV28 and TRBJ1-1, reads DVKVTQSSRYLVKRTGEKVFLECVQDMDHENMFWYRQDPGLGLRLIYFSYDVKMKEKGDIPEGYSVSREKKERFSLILESASTNQTSMYLCASSSTTGGWNTEAFFGQGTRLTVV.

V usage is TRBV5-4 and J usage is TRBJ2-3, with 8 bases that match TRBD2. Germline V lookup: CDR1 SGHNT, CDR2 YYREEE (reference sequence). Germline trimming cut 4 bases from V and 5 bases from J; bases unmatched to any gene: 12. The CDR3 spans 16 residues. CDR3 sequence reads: CASSSTSGGRGDTQYF. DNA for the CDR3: TGTGCCAGCAGCAGTACTAGCGGAGGGCGGGGAGATACGCAGTATTTT.

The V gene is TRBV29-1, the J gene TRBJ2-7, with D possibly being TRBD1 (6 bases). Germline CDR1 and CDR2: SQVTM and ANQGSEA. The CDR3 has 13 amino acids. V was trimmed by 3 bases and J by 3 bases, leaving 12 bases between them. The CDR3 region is CSVEGAGIYEQYF. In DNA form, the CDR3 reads TGCAGCGTTGAGGGGGCCGGCATCTACGAGCAGTACTTC.

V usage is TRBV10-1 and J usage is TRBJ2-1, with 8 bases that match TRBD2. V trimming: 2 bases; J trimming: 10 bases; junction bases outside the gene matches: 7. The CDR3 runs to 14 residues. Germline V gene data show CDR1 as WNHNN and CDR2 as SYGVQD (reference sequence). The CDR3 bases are TGCGCCAGCAGTGAGACCGGGGGGGCAGGGGAGCAGTTCTTC. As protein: CASSETGGAGEQFF.

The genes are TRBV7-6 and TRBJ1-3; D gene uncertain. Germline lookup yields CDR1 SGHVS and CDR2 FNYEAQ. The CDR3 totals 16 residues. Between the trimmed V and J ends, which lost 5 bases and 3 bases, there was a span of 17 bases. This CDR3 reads CASSPQGSFGGNTIYF. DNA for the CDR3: TGTGCCAGCAGCCCACAAGGGAGTTTCGGTGGAAACACCATATATTTT.

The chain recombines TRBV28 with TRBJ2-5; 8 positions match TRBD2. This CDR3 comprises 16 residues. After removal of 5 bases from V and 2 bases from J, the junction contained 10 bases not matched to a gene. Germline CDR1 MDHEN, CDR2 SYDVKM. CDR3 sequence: CASSPYGASGQETQYF. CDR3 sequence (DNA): TGTGCCAGCAGTCCCTATGGGGCTAGCGGGCAAGAGACCCAGTACTTC.

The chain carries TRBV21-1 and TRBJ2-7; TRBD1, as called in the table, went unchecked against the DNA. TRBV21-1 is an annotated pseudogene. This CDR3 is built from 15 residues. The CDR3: CASPPPGTAIYEQYF. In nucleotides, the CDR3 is TGTGCCAGCCCCCCCCCAGGGACAGCCATCTACGAGCAGTACTTC.

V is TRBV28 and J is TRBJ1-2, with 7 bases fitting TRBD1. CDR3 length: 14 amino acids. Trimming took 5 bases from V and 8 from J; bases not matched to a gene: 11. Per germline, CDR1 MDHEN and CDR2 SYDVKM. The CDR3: CASSLLPWDRGYTF. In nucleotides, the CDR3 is TGTGCCAGCAGTCTACTACCATGGGACAGAGGCTACACCTTC.

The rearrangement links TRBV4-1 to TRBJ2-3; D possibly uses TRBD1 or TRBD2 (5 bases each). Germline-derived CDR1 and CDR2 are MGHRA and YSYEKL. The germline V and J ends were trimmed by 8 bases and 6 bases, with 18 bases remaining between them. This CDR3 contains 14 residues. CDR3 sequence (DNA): TGCGCCAGCTCGACCCGTGGTGGGGGTGATACGCAGTATTTT. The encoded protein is CASSTRGGGDTQYF.

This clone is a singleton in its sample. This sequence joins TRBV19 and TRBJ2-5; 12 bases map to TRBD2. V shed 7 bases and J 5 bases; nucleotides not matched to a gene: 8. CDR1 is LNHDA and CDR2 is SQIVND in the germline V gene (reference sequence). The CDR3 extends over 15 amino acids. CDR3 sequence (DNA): TGTGCCAGTACTACTTCGACTAGCGGGAGTGAGACCCAGTACTTC. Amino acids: CASTTSTSGSETQYF. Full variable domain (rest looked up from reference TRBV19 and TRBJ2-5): DGGITQSPKYLFRKEGQNVTLSCEQNLNHDAMYWYRQDPGQGLRLIYYSQIVNDFQKGDIAEGYSVSREKKESFPLTVTSAQKNPTAFYLCASTTSTSGSETQYFGPGTRLLVL.

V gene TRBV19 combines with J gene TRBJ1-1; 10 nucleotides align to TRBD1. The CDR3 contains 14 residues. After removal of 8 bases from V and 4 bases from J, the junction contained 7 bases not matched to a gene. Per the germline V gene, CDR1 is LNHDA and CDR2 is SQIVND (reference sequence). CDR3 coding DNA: TGTGCCAGTTCGACAGGGGGCAGAATCACTGAAGCTTTCTTT. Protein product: CASSTGGRITEAFF.

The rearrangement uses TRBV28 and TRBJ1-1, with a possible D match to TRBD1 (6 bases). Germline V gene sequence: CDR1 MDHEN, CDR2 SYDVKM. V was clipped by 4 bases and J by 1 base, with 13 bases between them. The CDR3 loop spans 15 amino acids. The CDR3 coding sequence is TGTGCCAGCAGTTCGGGGACAAGGCAGAACACTGAAGCTTTCTTT. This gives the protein CASSSGTRQNTEAFF.

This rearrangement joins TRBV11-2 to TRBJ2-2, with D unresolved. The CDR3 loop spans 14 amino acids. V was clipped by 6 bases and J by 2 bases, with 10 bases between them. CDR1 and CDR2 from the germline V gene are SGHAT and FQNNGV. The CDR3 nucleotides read TGTGCCAGCAGAACAGCTTATAACACCGGGGAGCTGTTTTTT. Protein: CASRTAYNTGELFF.

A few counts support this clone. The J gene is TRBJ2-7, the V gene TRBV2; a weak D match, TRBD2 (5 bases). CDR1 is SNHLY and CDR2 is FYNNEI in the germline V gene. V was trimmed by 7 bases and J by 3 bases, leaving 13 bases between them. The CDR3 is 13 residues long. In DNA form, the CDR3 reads TGTGCCAGCATCGGAAATGGACTCTACGAGCAGTACTTC. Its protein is CASIGNGLYEQYF. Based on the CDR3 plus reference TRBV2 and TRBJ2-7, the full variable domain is EPEVTQTPSHQVTQMGQEVILRCVPISNHLYFYWYRQILGQKVEFLVSFYNNEISEKSEIFDDQFSVERPDGSNFTLKIRSTKLEDSAMYFCASIGNGLYEQYFGPGTRLTVT.

The CDR3 DNA follows: TGTGCCAGCAGCGCGGACAGAGTTAGGACTGAAGCTTTCTTT. This codes for CASSADRVRTEAFF. The chain has TRBV9 and TRBJ1-1, with a tentative D call TRBD1 (6 bases). Germline assignment: CDR1 SGDLS and CDR2 YYNGEE. The CDR3 length is 14 residues. V lost 3 bases to trimming and J lost 5 bases, with 14 bases between them.

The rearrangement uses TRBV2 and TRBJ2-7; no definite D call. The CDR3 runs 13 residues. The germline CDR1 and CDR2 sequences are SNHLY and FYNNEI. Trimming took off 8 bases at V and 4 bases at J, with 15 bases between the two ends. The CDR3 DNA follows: TGTGCCAGCTGTTACCTTGAAAAATACGAGCAGTACTTC. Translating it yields CASCYLEKYEQYF. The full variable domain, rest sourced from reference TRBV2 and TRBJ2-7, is EPEVTQTPSHQVTQMGQEVILRCVPISNHLYFYWYRQILGQKVEFLVSFYNNEISEKSEIFDDQFSVERPDGSNFTLKIRSTKLEDSAMYFCASCYLEKYEQYFGPGTRLTVT.

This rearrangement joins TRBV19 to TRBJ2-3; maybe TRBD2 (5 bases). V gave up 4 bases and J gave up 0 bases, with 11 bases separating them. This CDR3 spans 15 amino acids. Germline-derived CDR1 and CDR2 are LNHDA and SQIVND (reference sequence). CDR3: CASSKGRTSTDTQYF. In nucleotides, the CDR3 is TGTGCCAGTAGTAAGGGTCGGACTAGCACAGATACGCAGTATTTT.

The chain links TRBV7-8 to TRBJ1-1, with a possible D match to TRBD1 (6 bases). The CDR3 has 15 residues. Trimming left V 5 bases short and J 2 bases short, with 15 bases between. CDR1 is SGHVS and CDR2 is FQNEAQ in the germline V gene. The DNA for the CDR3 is TGTGCCAGCAGCATCAAACAGGGTTTTAACACTGAAGCTTTCTTT. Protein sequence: CASSIKQGFNTEAFF.

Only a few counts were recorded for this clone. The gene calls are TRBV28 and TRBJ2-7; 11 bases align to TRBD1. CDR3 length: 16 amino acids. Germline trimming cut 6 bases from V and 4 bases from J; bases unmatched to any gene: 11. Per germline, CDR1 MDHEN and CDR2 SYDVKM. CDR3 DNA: TGTGCCAGCAGGAAAGGCGGGACAGGGGGGTTGTACGAGCAGTACTTC. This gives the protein CASRKGGTGGLYEQYF.

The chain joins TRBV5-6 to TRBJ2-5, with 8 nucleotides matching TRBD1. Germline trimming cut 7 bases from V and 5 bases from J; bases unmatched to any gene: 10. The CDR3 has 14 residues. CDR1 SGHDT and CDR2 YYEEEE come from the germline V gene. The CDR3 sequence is CASRTRGRIETQYF. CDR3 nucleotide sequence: TGTGCCAGCCGAACCAGGGGGCGCATCGAGACCCAGTACTTC.

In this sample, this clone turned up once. The CDR3 region is CASSNNINNEQFF. CDR3 DNA sequence: TGTGCCAGCAGCAACAATATCAACAATGAGCAGTTCTTC. The rearrangement uses TRBV7-7 and TRBJ2-1; D uncertain. CDR3 length equals 13 residues. Germline V gene lookup returns CDR1 SSHAT and CDR2 FNYEAQ (reference sequence). V lost 5 bases to trimming and J lost 5 bases, with 10 bases between them.

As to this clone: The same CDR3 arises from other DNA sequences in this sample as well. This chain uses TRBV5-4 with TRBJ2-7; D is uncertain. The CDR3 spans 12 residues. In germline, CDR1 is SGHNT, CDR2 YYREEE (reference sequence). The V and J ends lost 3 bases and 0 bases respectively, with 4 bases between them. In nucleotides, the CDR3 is TGTGCCAGCAGCTCGAGCTCCTACGAGCAGTACTTC. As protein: CASSSSSYEQYF.

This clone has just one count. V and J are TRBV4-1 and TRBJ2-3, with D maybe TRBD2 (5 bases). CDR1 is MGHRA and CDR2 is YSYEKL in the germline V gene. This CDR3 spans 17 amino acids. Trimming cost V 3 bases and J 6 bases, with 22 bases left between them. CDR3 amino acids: CASSHLLSGRLQDTQYF. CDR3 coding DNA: TGCGCCAGCAGCCACCTCCTTAGTGGACGACTACAGGATACGCAGTATTTT.

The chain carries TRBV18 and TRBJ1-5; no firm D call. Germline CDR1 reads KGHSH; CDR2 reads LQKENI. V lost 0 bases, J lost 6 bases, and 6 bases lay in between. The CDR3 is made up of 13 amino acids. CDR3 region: CASSPPMGQPQHF. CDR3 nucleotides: TGTGCCAGCTCACCACCGATGGGTCAGCCCCAGCATTTT.